This T cell receptor (beta chain) was found in a study of low-dose radiotherapy and immunotherapy resistance in tumors. Study at large: Cohort 2 received 1 Gy per fraction every two weeks, totaling 13 Gy over 26 weeks. Oral aspirin 300 mg was taken by patients daily for four cycles from cycle 1 day 1.

The V gene's germline CDR1 is SNHLY and CDR2 FYNNEI. The length of the CDR3 is 13 residues. The V end lost 1 base, the J end lost 7 bases, and 8 bases lay between the germline ends. Sample time point: after trial treatment. Treatment indicated: LDRT plus nivolumab, ipilimumab, low-dose cyclophosphamide and aspirin (RACIN trial). Amplification of TCRs used a constant-region primer and V-primer adapter for roughly 21 PCR cycles. Through in vitro transcription, the mRNA that had been isolated was amplified. MiXCR, run by TCRdb on the reads, gives a single entry per CDR3 protein. The sample has 50,000 or so distinct CDR3 sequences, around a third seen once. This clonotype was counted at least ten times.

The sequenced sample was PBMCs, obtained after low-dose radiotherapy plus immunotherapy. The gene calls are TRBV2 and TRBJ2-1; D call uncertain. The TCR originated in a male donor with rectosigmoid adenocarcinoma. CDR3 sequence reads: CASSEGIANEQFF. DNA of the CDR3: TGTGCCAGCAGTGAAGGTATAGCTAATGAGCAGTTCTTC.